The sequence of this TCR beta chain was determined in a study of identical twins. Template switching added a universal primer site, and cDNA bore unique molecular identifiers. TCRdb re-derived calls from the 5' RACE reads in MiXCR, one entry per CDR3 protein. The repertoire consists of 210,000 or so distinct CDR3 sequences, with 15% to 20% occurring once and the leading ten covering about 38%. Germline lookup yields CDR1 DFQATT and CDR2 SNEGSKA (reference sequence). V dropped 5 bases and J dropped 4 bases, with 8 bases sitting between them. This CDR3 spans 11 amino acids. This clonotype was seen a few times. All of the donors were Caucasians in good health. These same data were also listed under a study on T cells expressing NK-cell markers. That source reports: Whether expanded NKG2C+ T cell clones were HCMV specific stayed uncertain.

The chain recombines TRBV20-1 with TRBJ2-5; D is perhaps TRBD2 (6 bases). The sequence was obtained from a woman in her late teens or twenties in good health. Sequencing was done on a sample of CD8+ T cells sorted from blood. The CDR3 reads CSARGRETQYF. As DNA, the CDR3 is TGCAGTGCTCGGGGGAGAGAGACCCAGTACTTC.